This T cell receptor beta chain emerged from a study of identical twins. Study observations and caveats: A lower insertion count was a feature of abundant cord blood beta clonotypes, with no such feature in memory repertoires.

TCRdb used MiXCR to reprocess the 5' RACE reads, holding one entry per CDR3 protein. This table has approximately 1.8 million distinct CDR3 sequences, 25% to 35% appearing once. This clonotype was recorded a few times. As yet, its antigen is unknown. This TCR came from a newborn girl in good health. The specimen sequenced was cord blood.

This CDR3 is CASSYRLAGADTQYF. CDR3 DNA: TGTGCCAGCAGTTACCGGCTAGCGGGAGCAGATACGCAGTATTTT. This rearrangement joins TRBV6-5 to TRBJ2-3, with 10 bases fitting TRBD2. Germline values: CDR1 MNHEY, CDR2 SVGAGI. V lost 2 bases to trimming and J lost 4 bases; unmatched junction nucleotides: 3. CDR3 length: 15 residues.